The entry below describes one T cell receptor (beta chain). Its antigen is not identified. According to the study, genomic DNA was the template for TCR beta VDJ and CDR3 profiling. TCRdb used MiXCR to reprocess the reads, holding one entry per CDR3 protein. This sample yields about 220,000 distinct CDR3 sequences, of which 34% are seen a single time; around 1.1% belongs to the top ten. This sample stems from a study of CD8+CD57+ T cells in acquired aplastic anemia. Whole-study findings and limits: Patients and healthy controls showed no significant CD8+ Simpson's diversity difference.

V gave up 8 bases and J gave up 1 base, with 5 bases separating them. The CDR3 spans 11 residues. CDR1 and CDR2 from the germline V gene are SNHLY and FYNNEI. Sequenced sample: sorted CD4+, CD8+, or CD8+CD57+ T cells (not recorded which) from PBMCs. The receptor comes from a human donor in good health, serving as a control. The chain recombines TRBV2 with TRBJ1-2; D gene ambiguous. CDR3 amino acids: CASGDNYGYTF. CDR3 nucleotide sequence: TGTGCCAGCGGAGATAACTATGGCTACACCTTC.